The 6 T cell receptor beta chains below all came from one sample that was sequenced in a study of CD8 T cells in ankylosing spondylitis. TCRdb analysed the 5' RACE reads with MiXCR anew, one entry per CDR3 protein. The sample lists about 310,000 distinct CDR3 sequences; less than 25% were seen once. The source material was blood, either unsorted or a sorted T cell fraction (not recorded which). The receptors derive from a female donor with ankylosing spondylitis or in good health (not recorded which).

This chain links TRBV25-1 with TRBJ1-2; no firm D call. In germline, CDR1 is MGHDK, CDR2 SYGVNS. Trimming pared 2 bases from V and 5 bases from J, leaving 9 bases between. The CDR3 runs 13 residues. The CDR3 reads CASSEGDGYGYTF. The CDR3 DNA sequence: TGTGCCAGCAGTGAAGGTGACGGATATGGCTACACCTTC.

In its sample, this clonotype was seen a few times. CDR3 sequence: CSVLKGNSGANVLTF. CDR3 DNA: TGCAGCGTCCTAAAGGGGAACTCTGGGGCCAACGTCCTGACTTTC. The chain couples TRBV29-1 to TRBJ2-6; maybe TRBD1 (5 bases). Germline CDR1 is SQVTM and CDR2 is ANQGSEA. This CDR3 contains 15 residues. The germline V and J ends were trimmed by 6 bases and 0 bases, with 12 bases remaining between them. Using reference TRBV29-1 and TRBJ2-6 for the parts outside the CDR3, the full variable domain is SAVISQKPSRDICQRGTSLTIQCQVDSQVTMMFWYRQQPGQSLTLIATANQGSEATYESGFVIDKFPISRPNLTFSTLTVSNMSPEDSSIYLCSVLKGNSGANVLTFGAGSRLTVL.

This rearrangement joins TRBV11-2 to TRBJ2-7; TRBD2 aligns across 11 bases. The CDR3 runs 14 residues. CDR1 and CDR2 (germline): SGHAT, FQNNGV. J gave up 2 bases and V 5 bases, and 2 bases lay outside the gene matches. The CDR3 coding sequence is TGTGCCAGCAGCGAACTAGCGGGGGCCTACGAGCAGTACTTC. Residues: CASSELAGAYEQYF.

This clonotype was counted only a few times. The rearrangement joins TRBV18 to TRBJ1-1; TRBD1 might be the D (5 bases). Germline CDR1 reads KGHSH; CDR2 reads LQKENI. The length of the CDR3 is 14 residues. Between the trimmed V and J ends, which lost 6 bases and 1 base, there was a span of 12 bases. CDR3 residues: CASSPWGGNTEAFF. The CDR3 coding sequence is TGTGCCAGCTCCCCTTGGGGCGGGAACACTGAAGCTTTCTTT.

Comments on this clonotype: A much larger clone lies a single base off, so this may be a read error. The chain joins TRBV20-1 to TRBJ2-7, with TRBD1 as a possible D gene (5 bases). Germline V gives CDR1 DFQATT, CDR2 SNEGSKA (reference sequence). CDR3 length equals 13 residues. This CDR3 is CSAEGQGTYEQNF. DNA for the CDR3: TGCAGTGCCGAAGGCCAGGGAACCTACGAGCAGAACTTC.

This clonotype was seen at least ten times. The chain couples TRBV6-2 or TRBV6-3 to TRBJ2-1; D unresolved. V was pared by 6 bases and J by 10 bases, with 10 bases between. The CDR3 loop spans 11 amino acids. Germline-derived CDR1 and CDR2 are MNHEY and SVGEGT. Written as DNA, the CDR3 is TGTGCCAGCAGCCAGAGCCCCGAGCAGTTCTTC. Its protein product is CASSQSPEQFF.